Below, 27 T cell receptor beta chains from the same sample are listed, as sequenced in a study of CD8+CD57+ T cells in acquired aplastic anemia. Investigators profiled TCR beta VDJ and CDR3 from genomic DNA template. TCRdb recomputed calls from the reads with MiXCR, one row per CDR3 protein. The data show around 430,000 distinct CDR3 sequences, roughly a third seen once. The sequenced patients had an expansion of CD8+CD57+ cells seen by flow cytometry. The sequenced sample consisted of sorted CD4+, CD8+, or CD8+CD57+ T cells (not recorded which) from PBMCs. The origin of the receptors is a human donor with aplastic anemia.

This clonotype has a count of ten or more. The V and J genes are TRBV25-1 and TRBJ1-1; D unclear. The CDR3 loop spans 12 amino acids. Germline V gives CDR1 MGHDK, CDR2 SYGVNS. The ends were cut back, 8 bases at V and 3 bases at J, with 10 bases in the middle. Here the CDR3 reads CASHGPYTEAFF. CDR3 nucleotides: TGTGCCAGCCACGGTCCCTACACTGAAGCTTTCTTT.

This chain joins TRBV20-1 and TRBJ2-3; TRBD1 agrees at 9 bases. Per germline, CDR1 DFQATT and CDR2 SNEGSKA (reference sequence). Unmatched junction bases numbered 5, after V lost 3 bases and J lost 1 base. The CDR3 spans 15 residues. The CDR3, as DNA: TGCAGTGCTAGTGGCCGGACAGGGGGCACAGATACGCAGTATTTT. Translating it yields CSASGRTGGTDTQYF.

The chain links TRBV6-5 to TRBJ2-7; the D is unclear. The CDR3 is 14 amino acids. V was shortened by 0 bases and J by 7 bases, with 13 bases between the two germline ends. Germline V gene sequence: CDR1 MNHEY, CDR2 SVGAGI. CDR3 coding DNA: TGTGCCAGCAGTTACTCACAAAGTCCTAGGGAGCAGTACTTC. Translated, it gives CASSYSQSPREQYF.

The chain employs TRBV29-1 and TRBJ1-1, with D possibly matching TRBD1 (5 bases). This CDR3 region has 15 residues. Germline values: CDR1 SQVTM, CDR2 ANQGSEA. V lost 2 bases to trimming and J lost 5 bases, with 18 bases between them. CDR3 in DNA: TGCAGCGTTGAACTAACTAGCGGGGGTGGAACTGAAGCTTTCTTT. It encodes CSVELTSGGGTEAFF.

Comment on this clonotype: At one end the junction does not follow the germline gene, possibly because of a read error. The chain has TRBV20-1 and TRBJ2-7; TRBD2 matches at 7 bases. Germline V gene data show CDR1 as DFQATT and CDR2 as SNEGSKA (reference sequence). The CDR3 has 14 amino acids. The CDR3 DNA is TGCAGTGCTAACCTAGCGGTGAACTCCTACGGGCAGTACTTC. The encoded protein is CSANLAVNSYGQYF.

This clonotype was counted at least ten times. In DNA, the CDR3 is TGTGCCAGCAGTTTGGAGGGGCACTATGGCTACACCTTC. Amino acid sequence: CASSLEGHYGYTF. This rearrangement joins TRBV12-3 or TRBV12-4 to TRBJ1-2, with D possibly matching TRBD1 (5 bases). V lost 3 bases, J lost 3 bases, and 8 bases lay in between. CDR3 length: 13 amino acids.

V usage is TRBV6-1 and J usage is TRBJ2-7; TRBD2 matches 10 bases. The CDR3 covers 13 residues. Germline trimming cut 9 bases from V and 6 bases from J; bases unmatched to any gene: 8. The germline V gene has CDR1 MNHNS and CDR2 SASEGT. In DNA, the CDR3 is TGTGCCAGTCAGCGGGAGGGCCTTGGCGAGCAGTACTTC. This translates into CASQREGLGEQYF.

The chain carries TRBV20-1 and TRBJ2-2; TRBD2 aligns across 14 bases. CDR1 and CDR2 (germline): DFQATT, SNEGSKA (reference sequence). This CDR3 contains 18 residues. Trimming removed 6 bases from V and 6 bases from J; junction bases left unmatched: 15. The CDR3, as DNA: TGCAGTGCCCCAATTAGGACTAGCGGGGGGCTTTCCCCCGGGGAGCTGTTTTTT. Protein product: CSAPIRTSGGLSPGELFF.

In regard to this clonotype: Germline is not matched at one junction end, which may reflect a read error. The chain recombines TRBV18 with TRBJ1-5, with D maybe TRBD1 (5 bases). Germline CDR1 reads KGHSH; CDR2 reads LQKENI. The CDR3 is 14 residues long. The DNA for the CDR3 is TGTGCCAGCTCACCATTTGACAGCAGTCAGCCCCAGCATTTT. Encoded protein: CASSPFDSSQPQHF.

This clonotype was seen a single time. The CDR3 does not close with the conserved phenylalanine or tryptophan, likely indicating a read error. No DNA is shown, since the ends of the CDR3 on it are uncertain; the CDR3 is the one TCRdb lists. The chain carries TRBV25-1 and TRBJ1-5; the table calls TRBD1, which could not be checked here. 9 amino acids form the CDR3, both terminal residues included. CDR1 is MGHDK, CDR2 SYGVNS, per germline. The CDR3 sequence: CASSPQGTG.

As for this clonotype: A clone one base away is much larger, so this may be a read error. The chain links TRBV7-8 to TRBJ1-6; D unresolved. The V gene's germline CDR1 is SGHVS and CDR2 FQNEAQ. This CDR3 comprises 16 residues. As DNA, the CDR3 is TGTGCCAGCAGCCAGAACCGGGCAGAGTATAATTCACTCCTCCACTTT. Its translation is CASSQNRAEYNSLLHF.

The V and J genes are TRBV7-6 and TRBJ2-7; D may be TRBD1 (7 bases). The CDR3 runs 14 residues. Germline V gives CDR1 SGHVS, CDR2 FNYEAQ. Trimming cost V 5 bases and J 2 bases, with 13 bases left between them. The CDR3 bases are TGTGCCAGCAGCCCGCGGGACAGAACCTACGAGCAGTACTTC. Translated, it gives CASSPRDRTYEQYF.

V gene TRBV7-2 combines with J gene TRBJ2-5; no clear D. CDR1 is SGHTA, CDR2 FQGNSA, per germline. The CDR3 is made up of 12 amino acids. The V end lost 3 bases, the J end lost 4 bases, and 6 bases lay between the germline ends. CDR3: CASSFVGETQYF. For the CDR3, the DNA is TGTGCCAGCAGCTTTGTGGGAGAGACCCAGTACTTC.

This clonotype has ten or more counts. The V and J genes are TRBV7-6 and TRBJ1-1; D is uncertain. Per the germline V gene, CDR1 is SGHVS and CDR2 is FNYEAQ. Trimming took 1 base from V and 7 from J, leaving 10 bases between them. This CDR3 region has 13 residues. This CDR3 reads CASSLDPLGEAFF. CDR3 sequence (DNA): TGTGCCAGCAGCTTAGATCCCTTGGGTGAAGCTTTCTTT.

The gene calls are TRBV20-1 and TRBJ1-1; TRBD1 agrees at 9 bases. The CDR3 runs 13 residues. The trim removed 5 bases at V and 1 base at J, leaving 2 bases unmatched. Germline-derived CDR1 and CDR2 are DFQATT and SNEGSKA (reference sequence). The CDR3 bases are TGCAGTGCTCGGACAGGGGCGAACACTGAAGCTTTCTTT. Protein: CSARTGANTEAFF.

This clonotype has ten or more counts. The chain couples TRBV9 to TRBJ1-1, with D hard to call. V was trimmed by 0 bases and J by 0 bases, leaving 3 bases between them. The germline gives CDR1 SGDLS, CDR2 YYNGEE. This CDR3 is built from 13 residues. The CDR3 bases are TGTGCCAGCAGCGTAGCGTTGAACACTGAAGCTTTCTTT. As protein: CASSVALNTEAFF.

The rearrangement joins TRBV7-9 to TRBJ2-7; a possible D gene is TRBD2 (6 bases). Per the germline V gene, CDR1 is SEHNR and CDR2 is FQNEAQ (reference sequence). The ends were cut back, 5 bases at V and 9 bases at J, with 11 bases in the middle. The CDR3 runs 11 residues. The DNA of the CDR3 is TGTGCCAGCAGCCTCACCGGGGGGCAGTACTTC. It translates to CASSLTGGQYF.

In its sample, this clonotype was seen once. The junction departs from germline at one end; a sequencing error may be responsible. The rearrangement joins TRBV7-6 to TRBJ2-2, with TRBD1 identical over 8 bases. The CDR3 sequence is 15 residues long. The germline gives CDR1 SGHVS, CDR2 FNYEAQ. CDR3 nucleotide sequence: TGTGCCAGCAGCTTAGGGACAGGGAACACCGGGGGGCTGTTTTTT. Amino acid sequence: CASSLGTGNTGGLFF.

In this sample, this clonotype turned up many times. The chain carries TRBV19 and TRBJ1-6, with unresolved D. The CDR3 loop spans 13 amino acids. The V end lost 6 bases, the J end lost 10 bases, and 13 bases lay between the germline ends. Germline CDR1 is LNHDA and CDR2 is SQIVND (reference sequence). DNA of the CDR3: TGTGCCAGTAGCGCCCAGGTGGGGTCACCCCTCCACTTT. Translating it yields CASSAQVGSPLHF.

This clonotype was picked up many times. The chain joins TRBV19 to TRBJ1-5; D possibly corresponds to TRBD1 (5 bases). The CDR3 extends over 14 amino acids. Per the germline V gene, CDR1 is LNHDA and CDR2 is SQIVND (reference sequence). The ends were cut back, 5 bases at V and 2 bases at J, with 10 bases in the middle. CDR3 residues: CASSETARNQPQHF. In nucleotides, the CDR3 is TGTGCCAGTAGTGAGACAGCCCGCAATCAGCCCCAGCATTTT.

There are many counts of this clonotype. V is TRBV9 and J is TRBJ2-7, with 13 bases fitting TRBD2. Germline CDR1 reads SGDLS; CDR2 reads YYNGEE. There are 15 residues in the CDR3. The V gene end was trimmed by 3 bases and the J gene end by 9 bases; junction bases not matched to a gene: 9. CDR3 region: CASSGRTSGSSTQYF. The CDR3 DNA reads as TGTGCCAGCAGCGGGAGGACTAGCGGGAGCTCTACGCAGTACTTC.

This rearrangement joins TRBV19 to TRBJ2-1; the D gene is possibly TRBD2 (6 bases). The CDR3 contains 12 residues. The V gene lost 5 bases and the J gene lost 13 bases, with 15 bases spanning the gap. Germline V gives CDR1 LNHDA, CDR2 SQIVND (reference sequence). The CDR3 loop reads CASSWGASEQFF. The CDR3 bases are TGTGCCAGTAGTTGGGGAGCTAGCGAACAGTTCTTC.

CDR3 DNA sequence: TGCACCCCCTCGGGGGGTGGTAACTATGGCTACACCTTC. This gives the protein CTPSGGGNYGYTF. V is TRBV29-1 and J is TRBJ1-2; possibly TRBD1 for D (5 bases). The CDR3 consists of 13 residues. CDR1 and CDR2 (germline): SQVTM, ANQGSEA.

This clonotype was recorded at least ten times. The chain links TRBV7-2 to TRBJ2-7; D remains unclear. CDR3 length: 12 residues. Trimming left V 6 bases short and J 3 bases short, with 9 bases between. Per germline, CDR1 SGHTA and CDR2 FQGNSA. CDR3 sequence: CASRAPGYEQYF. CDR3 in DNA: TGTGCCAGCAGGGCACCGGGCTACGAGCAGTACTTC.

The sample holds many counts of this clonotype. The V call is TRBV2, the J call TRBJ2-3; 7 bases fit TRBD1. The ends lost 1 base at V and 9 bases at J; junction bases unmatched: 4. The germline CDR1 and CDR2 sequences are SNHLY and FYNNEI. This CDR3 is built from 13 residues. The CDR3 coding sequence is TGTGCCAGCAGTGAAGGCCGGGGACAGACGCAGTATTTT. Protein product: CASSEGRGQTQYF. Combining the CDR3 with reference TRBV2 and TRBJ2-3 gives the whole variable domain EPEVTQTPSHQVTQMGQEVILRCVPISNHLYFYWYRQILGQKVEFLVSFYNNEISEKSEIFDDQFSVERPDGSNFTLKIRSTKLEDSAMYFCASSEGRGQTQYFGPGTRLTVL.

The chain is built from TRBV12-3 or TRBV12-4 and TRBJ1-3; D gene ambiguous. Trimming took off 1 base at V and 4 bases at J, with 8 bases between the two ends. The CDR3 has 14 amino acids. The CDR3 loop reads CASSLGTVGNTIYF. Written as DNA, the CDR3 is TGTGCCAGCAGTTTAGGGACTGTAGGAAACACCATATATTTT.

In this sample, this clonotype turned up many times. The CDR3 is CATSRVPPRGRGELFF. Written as DNA, the CDR3 is TGTGCCACCAGCAGAGTCCCCCCGCGGGGTCGGGGGGAGCTGTTTTTT. The chain combines TRBV15 with TRBJ2-2; D is perhaps TRBD2 (6 bases). The germline V and J ends were trimmed by 1 base and 8 bases, with 17 bases remaining between them. In germline, CDR1 is LNHNV, CDR2 YYDKDF (reference sequence). The CDR3 covers 16 residues.